One sample yielded the 8 T cell receptor beta chains listed below, sequenced in a study of blood T cell repertoires in COVID-19. TCRdb's copy holds only in-frame clones and misses some; the assay was immunoSEQ multiplex PCR. The table lists about 320,000 clones, about 85% of them singletons. Sequencing used PBMCs or T cells enriched from blood (not recorded which). Source of these receptors: a woman in her 30s who had been exposed to COVID-19.

J is TRBJ1-6 and V is TRBV12-3 or TRBV12-4; 12 positions match TRBD1. This CDR3 is 13 amino acids long. Trimming cost V 11 bases and J 9 bases; bases outside gene matches: 5. CDR3 sequence (DNA): TGTGCCGGTGGGACAGGGGGCGGTTCACCCCTCCACTTT. It yields the protein CAGGTGGGSPLHF.

The V gene is TRBV29-1, the J gene TRBJ2-5; 9 nucleotides agree with TRBD1. The junction had 3 bases not matched to a gene; V was cut back by 5 bases and J by 2 bases. The CDR3 sequence is 13 residues long. The germline gives CDR1 SQVTM, CDR2 ANQGSEA. The CDR3, as DNA: TGCAGCGTTCGGGGACAGGGACAAGAGACCCAGTACTTC. Its protein is CSVRGQGQETQYF.

The chain uses TRBV5-1 and TRBJ2-5; unclear D gene. Germline CDR1 SGHRS, CDR2 YFSETQ. With 4 bases removed from V and 2 bases from J, the gap between germline ends came to 12 bases. The CDR3 spans 14 residues. The CDR3 sequence is CASSETTMQETQYF. Here the CDR3 DNA reads TGCGCCAGCAGCGAGACCACTATGCAAGAGACCCAGTACTTC.

This rearrangement joins TRBV19 to TRBJ1-2; D unclear. Trimming removed 6 bases from V and 0 bases from J, with 11 bases in between. Germline CDR1 reads LNHDA; CDR2 reads SQIVND (reference sequence). CDR3 length equals 14 residues. In DNA form, the CDR3 reads TGTGCCAGTAGAGAGCCTTACCCTAACTATGGCTACACCTTC. The encoded protein is CASREPYPNYGYTF.

This clone came up a few times. The rearrangement links TRBV9 to TRBJ1-2, with 8 positions matching TRBD1. V lost 0 bases, J lost 8 bases, and 9 bases stayed unmatched. The germline gives CDR1 SGDLS, CDR2 YYNGEE. This CDR3 spans 15 amino acids. The CDR3 reads CASSVDPTGAGGYTF. The CDR3 bases are TGTGCCAGCAGCGTAGACCCGACAGGGGCTGGAGGCTACACCTTC.

This sequence joins TRBV4-3 and TRBJ2-2; 9 nucleotides agree with TRBD1. The CDR3 runs to 19 residues. The germline CDR1 and CDR2 sequences are LGHNA and YSLEER. Germline trimming cut 0 bases from V and 2 bases from J; bases unmatched to any gene: 10. CDR3 sequence reads: CASSQDALPGQGNTGELFF. In nucleotides, the CDR3 is TGCGCCAGCAGCCAAGACGCCCTACCGGGACAGGGTAACACCGGGGAGCTGTTTTTT.

This clone was recorded a few times. This chain connects TRBV28 to TRBJ1-5; weak D call: TRBD1 (6 bases). This CDR3 spans 16 amino acids. V was trimmed by 6 bases and J by 1 base, leaving 16 bases between them. Germline lookup yields CDR1 MDHEN and CDR2 SYDVKM. CDR3 coding DNA: TGTGCCAGCAGCCTAGAACAGGGTAAGAGCAATCAGCCCCAGCATTTT. The encoded protein is CASSLEQGKSNQPQHF.

The chain joins TRBV5-1 to TRBJ2-1; 11 nucleotides line up with TRBD2. CDR3 length equals 15 residues. Germline V gene sequence: CDR1 SGHRS, CDR2 YFSETQ. V lost 6 bases and J lost 6; bases outside the gene matches: 8. DNA for the CDR3: TGCGCCAGCATGGAGGGACTAGCGGATTTCAATGAGCAGTTCTTC. Translated: CASMEGLADFNEQFF. The whole variable domain, filled in from reference TRBV5-1 and TRBJ2-1, reads KAGVTQTPRYLIKTRGQQVTLSCSPISGHRSVSWYQQTPGQGLQFLFEYFSETQRNKGNFPGRFSGRQFSNSRSEMNVSTLELGDSALYLCASMEGLADFNEQFFGPGTRLTVL.